One sample yielded the 17 T cell receptor beta chains listed below, sequenced in a study of shared clonotypes between healthy human individuals. CD45RO-negative, CCR7-positively selected cells formed the naive CD8 fraction, excluding terminally differentiated effector memory CD45RA+ cells. Some clones are missing from TCRdb's copy, which holds only in-frame ones; the method was immunoSEQ multiplex PCR. Among more than 2 million clones listed, roughly 95% were seen once. Material: naive CD8+ T cells sorted from blood. Source of these receptors: a young man in good health.

The chain is built from TRBV9 and TRBJ2-3; 11 bases map to TRBD2. CDR3 size: 16 residues. The germline V gene encodes CDR1 SGDLS and CDR2 YYNGEE. J lost 6 bases, V lost 4 bases, and 10 bases had no gene match. The CDR3 DNA follows: TGTGCCAGCAGCCCAGTAGCGGGAGGGAATGAGGATACGCAGTATTTT. Its protein is CASSPVAGGNEDTQYF. The full variable domain, its missing parts supplied by reference TRBV9 and TRBJ2-3, is DSGVTQTPKHLITATGQRVTLRCSPRSGDLSVYWYQQSLDQGLQFLIQYYNGEERAKGNILERFSAQQFPDLHSELNLSSLELGDSALYFCASSPVAGGNEDTQYFGPGTRLTVL.

The chain joins TRBV10-3 to TRBJ2-2, with a possible D match to TRBD1 (6 bases). V lost 9 bases and J lost 8, with 16 bases in between. Germline CDR1 ENHRY, CDR2 SYGVKD. This CDR3 has 13 residues. CDR3: CAIQGAGPGELFF. The CDR3 nucleotides are TGTGCCATACAGGGCGCAGGTCCTGGGGAGCTGTTTTTT.

Comment on this clone: Other DNA sequences from this sample encode an identical CDR3 as well. The chain combines TRBV4-1 with TRBJ2-3; D gene ambiguous. Germline V gives CDR1 MGHRA, CDR2 YSYEKL. Trimming left V 3 bases short and J 4 bases short, with 8 bases between. This CDR3 is 13 amino acids long. The CDR3 region has the DNA TGCGCCAGCAGCCACGTAGGAGCAGATACGCAGTATTTT. This translates into CASSHVGADTQYF.

V usage is TRBV5-4 and J usage is TRBJ2-1; TRBD2 matches at 7 bases. This CDR3 is built from 15 residues. Germline V lookup: CDR1 SGHNT, CDR2 YYREEE (reference sequence). With 4 bases clipped from V and 0 bases from J, the junction kept 4 bases outside the gene matches. The CDR3 sequence: CASSSGTSSYNEQFF. The DNA for the CDR3 is TGTGCCAGCAGCAGCGGGACGAGCTCCTACAATGAGCAGTTCTTC.

This clone has just a few counts. The chain couples TRBV30 to TRBJ1-6, with D possibly TRBD1 on 5 matching bases. The CDR3 runs 14 residues. The ends were cut back, 0 bases at V and 8 bases at J, with 11 bases in the middle. Germline CDR1 is GTSNPN and CDR2 is SVGIG (reference sequence). The CDR3, as DNA: TGTGCCTGGAGTGTAAACAGGCGGGATTCACCCCTCCACTTT. Its protein is CAWSVNRRDSPLHF.

This chain links TRBV4-3 with TRBJ2-7; D uncertain. V lost 1 base and J 5 bases, leaving 15 bases between the germline ends. This CDR3 spans 15 amino acids. CDR1 is LGHNA and CDR2 is YSLEER in the germline V gene. DNA of the CDR3: TGCGCCAGCAGCCAAGCCTTACTTCTCGGGCACGAGCAGTACTTC. Its protein product is CASSQALLLGHEQYF.

The chain joins TRBV9 to TRBJ2-1; D may correspond to TRBD1 or TRBD2 (5 bases each). The CDR3 runs 16 residues. Trimming cost V 4 bases and J 8 bases, with 22 bases left between them. Germline CDR1 and CDR2: SGDLS and YYNGEE. The CDR3, as DNA: TGTGCCAGCAGCCCCGAAAGGTGGGTAGGGGACGATGAGCAGTTCTTC. This translates into CASSPERWVGDDEQFF. Drawing the rest from reference TRBV9 and TRBJ2-1, the complete variable domain is DSGVTQTPKHLITATGQRVTLRCSPRSGDLSVYWYQQSLDQGLQFLIQYYNGEERAKGNILERFSAQQFPDLHSELNLSSLELGDSALYFCASSPERWVGDDEQFFGPGTRLTVL.

This clone has a single count. The same CDR3 can be traced to other DNA sequences in this sample. The chain is built from TRBV5-1 and TRBJ2-6; 10 positions match TRBD1. V lost 0 bases, J lost 1 base, and 1 base stayed unmatched. CDR3 length equals 17 residues. Germline values: CDR1 SGHRS, CDR2 YFSETQ. For the CDR3, the DNA is TGCGCCAGCAGCTTGGGACAGGGGGCTTCTGGGGCCAACGTCCTGACTTTC. Translating gives CASSLGQGASGANVLTF.

The rearrangement joins TRBV19 to TRBJ1-5; D unresolved. The CDR3 loop spans 15 amino acids. Germline CDR1 is LNHDA and CDR2 is SQIVND (reference sequence). V was trimmed by 1 base and J by 0 bases, leaving 7 bases between them. In DNA, the CDR3 is TGTGCCAGTAGTATAGTTCAAAATAGCAATCAGCCCCAGCATTTT. As protein: CASSIVQNSNQPQHF.

V usage is TRBV14 and J usage is TRBJ2-1; D possibly matches TRBD1 or TRBD2 (5 bases each). This CDR3 is 16 amino acids long. The V and J ends lost 0 bases and 4 bases respectively, with 13 bases between them. The V gene's germline CDR1 is SGHDN and CDR2 FVKESK. The CDR3 reads CASSQEWGSGYNEQFF. The CDR3 region has the DNA TGTGCCAGCAGCCAAGAATGGGGGAGTGGGTACAATGAGCAGTTCTTC.

The chain joins TRBV4-1 to TRBJ2-1, with D perhaps matching TRBD1 (6 bases). This CDR3 has 18 amino acids. V lost 3 bases to trimming and J lost 0 bases, with 18 bases between them. The germline CDR1 and CDR2 sequences are MGHRA and YSYEKL. For the CDR3, the DNA is TGCGCCAGCAGCCAGATGCCAGGGGTTCAGAGCTCCTACAATGAGCAGTTCTTC. Protein sequence: CASSQMPGVQSSYNEQFF.

The genes are TRBV19 and TRBJ2-7, with D possibly being TRBD1 or TRBD2 (6 bases each). Between the trimmed V and J ends, which lost 3 bases and 5 bases, there was a span of 14 bases. The CDR3 sequence is 14 residues long. CDR1 is LNHDA, CDR2 SQIVND, per germline (reference sequence). The CDR3 loop reads CASSIRGRINEQYF. DNA for the CDR3: TGTGCCAGTAGTATTCGGGGGCGAATCAACGAGCAGTACTTC.

The CDR3: CTGNQAGETQYF. The CDR3 nucleotides read TGCACCGGGAACCAAGCGGGAGAGACCCAGTACTTC. This chain joins TRBV29-1 and TRBJ2-5; perhaps TRBD2 as D (6 bases). The CDR3 is 12 amino acids. The germline V gene encodes CDR1 SQVTM and CDR2 ANQGSEA.

This clone was seen just once. V and J are TRBV7-8 and TRBJ2-2; no firm D call. The CDR3 is 17 amino acids. Germline CDR1 SGHVS, CDR2 FQNEAQ. Trimming removed 3 bases at V and 1 base at J, with 15 bases between. CDR3 bases: TGTGCCAGCAGCTTTAGGGAATGGGGTTTGAACACCGGGGAGCTGTTTTTT. This translates into CASSFREWGLNTGELFF.

This clone was picked up a small number of times. The chain combines TRBV9 with TRBJ1-1, with 8 bases fitting TRBD1. Germline V gives CDR1 SGDLS, CDR2 YYNGEE. V was pared by 3 bases and J by 3 bases, with 4 bases of the junction left unmatched. The CDR3 totals 14 residues. CDR3 bases: TGTGCCAGCAGCGCGCGGGGACAGGACACTGAAGCTTTCTTT. Translation gives CASSARGQDTEAFF.

CDR3 residues: CASSLTSGYYEQYF. The CDR3 DNA sequence: TGTGCCAGCAGTTTGACTAGCGGCTACTACGAGCAGTACTTC. The chain recombines TRBV28 with TRBJ2-7, with 9 bases lining up with TRBD2. CDR3 size: 14 residues. Germline-derived CDR1 and CDR2 are MDHEN and SYDVKM. With 3 bases clipped from V and 3 bases from J, the junction kept 3 bases outside the gene matches.

As regards this clone: An end of the junction does not agree with germline; a read error may underlie this. This chain connects TRBV29-1 to TRBJ1-3, with unresolved D. CDR3 size: 12 residues. Germline V gene data show CDR1 as SQVTM and CDR2 as ANQGSEA. The CDR3 protein is CSVEDPGNTIYF. In nucleotides, the CDR3 is TGCAGCGTAGAAGACCCCGGAAACACCATATATTTT.